The 21 T cell receptor beta chains listed next were all sequenced from one sample in a study of blood T cells in healthy people across ages. PCR was performed a second time for about 7 to 11 cycles using a sample-barcoded 5' primer and a J-beta primer mix. MiXCR, run by TCRdb on the 5' RACE reads, gives a single entry per CDR3 protein. The sample has roughly 560,000 distinct CDR3 sequences; more than 20% are singletons. These data were also filed under a second study, of T cells of mothers and their children.

Source material: blood. All receptors come from a boy aged 5-17 years in good health.

The chain recombines TRBV20-1 with TRBJ2-3; D is uncertain. The CDR3 has 14 amino acids. In germline, CDR1 is DFQATT, CDR2 SNEGSKA (reference sequence). V gave up 3 bases and J gave up 4 bases, with 14 bases separating them. This chain's CDR3 is CSASGPARADTQYF. The CDR3 coding sequence is TGCAGTGCTAGTGGACCAGCGCGTGCAGATACGCAGTATTTT.

The sample holds a few counts of this clonotype. V is TRBV28 and J is TRBJ2-3; 14 bases match TRBD2. Per the germline V gene, CDR1 is MDHEN and CDR2 is SYDVKM. Germline trimming cut 1 base from V and 9 bases from J; bases unmatched to any gene: 6. The CDR3 runs to 16 residues. CDR3: CASSLSTSGGAGTQYF. CDR3 sequence (DNA): TGTGCCAGCAGTTTATCGACTAGCGGGGGGGCCGGAACGCAGTATTTT.

This sequence joins TRBV5-5 and TRBJ1-4, with no clear D. Between the trimmed V and J ends, which lost 0 bases and 8 bases, there was a span of 11 bases. The germline V gene has CDR1 SGHKS and CDR2 YYEKEE (reference sequence). The CDR3 is 14 residues long. The CDR3 loop reads CASSLGTFREKLFF. In DNA, the CDR3 is TGTGCCAGCAGCTTGGGTACCTTTCGGGAAAAACTGTTTTTT.

Notes on this clonotype: Its ends do not fully match the called genes, so a read error is possible. The chain recombines TRBV6-5 with TRBJ1-6, with a possible D match to TRBD1 (6 bases). The CDR3 consists of 14 residues. In germline, CDR1 is MNHEY, CDR2 SVGAGI. CDR3 amino acids: CASRTGSYNSHLHF. Written as DNA, the CDR3 is TGTGCCAGCAGAACAGGGTCGTATAATTCACACCTCCACTTT.

This clonotype was detected only a few times. One end of the junction fails to match germline, which may point to a read error. The chain uses TRBV12-3 or TRBV12-4 and TRBJ2-5, with TRBD1 identical over 7 bases. The J call is doubtful: the DNA matches TRBJ2-7 better. The CDR3 contains 14 residues. CDR3 coding DNA: TGTGCCGGCAGCCTGGACAGGTACTCCTACGAGCAGTACTTC. Residues: CAGSLDRYSYEQYF.

The chain uses TRBV9 and TRBJ1-6, with 7 positions matching TRBD1. V was pared by 4 bases and J by 13 bases, with 17 bases of the junction left unmatched. Germline values: CDR1 SGDLS, CDR2 YYNGEE. CDR3 length: 16 amino acids. In DNA, the CDR3 is TGTGCCAGCAGCCCCCGACAGGGCCCCATCTCTTTCCCCCTCCACTTT. Translated: CASSPRQGPISFPLHF. The full variable domain, its missing parts supplied by reference TRBV9 and TRBJ1-6, is DSGVTQTPKHLITATGQRVTLRCSPRSGDLSVYWYQQSLDQGLQFLIQYYNGEERAKGNILERFSAQQFPDLHSELNLSSLELGDSALYFCASSPRQGPISFPLHFGNGTRLTVT.

This chain connects TRBV6-5 to TRBJ2-3; 10 bases are a match to TRBD1. The CDR3 contains 14 residues. V dropped 4 bases and J dropped 8; count of bases not matched to a gene: 6. Germline loops: CDR1 MNHEY, CDR2 SVGAGI. The chain's CDR3 is CASSSGQGSATQYF. The CDR3 bases are TGTGCCAGCAGTTCGGGACAGGGGTCCGCTACGCAGTATTTT.

This clonotype was picked up a small number of times. The chain uses TRBV7-9 and TRBJ2-5; 10 bases line up with TRBD1. Matching the DNA end better, TRBJ2-1 makes the J call doubtful. Germline V gene sequence: CDR1 SEHNR, CDR2 FQNEAQ (reference sequence). The CDR3 is 17 residues long. In DNA form, the CDR3 reads TGTGCCAGCACCGGGACAGGGGCCCAGCGGCGTGGAAATGAGCAGTTCTTC. It specifies CASTGTGAQRRGNEQFF.

The J gene is TRBJ2-2, the V gene TRBV6-5; D unresolved. Germline V gene data show CDR1 as MNHEY and CDR2 as SVGAGI. V gave up 6 bases and J gave up 4 bases, with 15 bases separating them. This CDR3 has 15 amino acids. CDR3 sequence (DNA): TGTGCCAGCAGATTTTTGACAAGTGGCACCGGGGAGCTGTTTTTT. This gives the protein CASRFLTSGTGELFF.

This chain links TRBV5-1 with TRBJ2-2, with 9 positions matching TRBD1. The ends lost 1 base at V and 0 bases at J; junction bases unmatched: 13. CDR3 size: 20 residues. The V gene's germline CDR1 is SGHRS and CDR2 YFSETQ. The CDR3, as DNA: TGCGCCAGCAGCTTGTCTGACAGGGGGTTTATACGGGCGAACACCGGGGAGCTGTTTTTT. It encodes CASSLSDRGFIRANTGELFF.

In this sample, this clonotype turned up a few times. J is TRBJ2-5 and V is TRBV6-5, with 9 positions matching TRBD2. Germline values: CDR1 MNHEY, CDR2 SVGAGI. The junction had 5 bases not matched to a gene; V was cut back by 5 bases and J by 1 base. The CDR3 is made up of 15 amino acids. The CDR3 DNA is TGTGCCAGCAGTCGGAGCGGGGGGACCCAAGAGACCCAGTACTTC. It translates to CASSRSGGTQETQYF.

As to this clonotype: A much bigger clone sits one base away, suggesting this may be a read error. The CDR3 nucleotides are TGCAGTGCTAGAGATGGGGCAGCGGTTTCCTACGAGCAGTACTTC. Protein product: CSARDGAAVSYEQYF. The genes are TRBV20-1 and TRBJ2-7; D possibly matches TRBD1 or TRBD2 (5 bases each). The germline CDR1 and CDR2 sequences are DFQATT and SNEGSKA (reference sequence). CDR3 length: 15 amino acids. The V end was cut by 0 bases, the J end by 1 base, with 13 bases between.

The chain uses TRBV4-1 and TRBJ2-5; 9 positions agree with TRBD2. The J call may be faulty, since TRBJ2-7 better matches the DNA end. The CDR3 is 16 amino acids. Germline V gene data show CDR1 as MGHRA and CDR2 as YSYEKL. The CDR3 sequence is CASSLQTSGGTYEQYF. CDR3 nucleotide sequence: TGCGCCAGCAGCCTCCAGACTAGCGGAGGCACCTACGAGCAGTACTTC.

There are many counts of this clonotype. V gene TRBV6-5 combines with J gene TRBJ2-5; D possibly uses TRBD1 or TRBD2 (5 bases each). The V and J ends lost 2 bases and 2 bases respectively, with 9 bases between them. Looked up from germline, CDR1 is MNHEY and CDR2 is SVGAGI. This CDR3 has 14 residues. The CDR3 spells CASSYPGGQETQYF. The CDR3 DNA reads TGTGCCAGCAGTTACCCTGGGGGTCAAGAGACCCAGTACTTC.

This rearrangement joins TRBV7-9 to TRBJ2-3; 7 nucleotides line up with TRBD2. The ends lost 5 bases at V and 4 bases at J; junction bases unmatched: 3. Germline V gives CDR1 SEHNR, CDR2 FQNEAQ (reference sequence). The CDR3 has 13 residues. In nucleotides, the CDR3 is TGTGCCAGCAGCCAACGGGAGGCAGATACGCAGTATTTT. Residues: CASSQREADTQYF.

The V gene is TRBV20-1, the J gene TRBJ2-1; D is ambiguous. From germline, CDR1 is DFQATT and CDR2 SNEGSKA (reference sequence). The CDR3 covers 11 residues. V was pared by 2 bases and J by 6 bases, with 5 bases between. The DNA of the CDR3 is TGCAGTGCTAGAATAATCAATGAGCAGTTCTTC. It specifies CSARIINEQFF.

Written as DNA, the CDR3 is TGTGCCAGCGGCGGGCTCTACAATGAGCAGTTCTTC. Its protein is CASGGLYNEQFF. The chain is built from TRBV6-2 or TRBV6-3 and TRBJ2-1; the D gene is possibly TRBD2 (5 bases). V was shortened by 8 bases and J by 3 bases, with 8 bases between the two germline ends. The CDR3 loop spans 12 amino acids. Germline V gene lookup returns CDR1 MNHEY and CDR2 SVGEGT.

The table lists this clonotype with a few counts. The chain is built from TRBV9 and TRBJ2-5; 11 bases agree with TRBD2. V was pared by 0 bases and J by 5 bases, with 3 bases of the junction left unmatched. This CDR3 has 15 residues. Germline V gene sequence: CDR1 SGDLS, CDR2 YYNGEE. CDR3 coding DNA: TGTGCCAGCAGCGTAGAAGCTAGCGGGAGGGAGACCCAGTACTTC. Protein product: CASSVEASGRETQYF.

This clonotype came up a few times. This chain connects TRBV4-1 to TRBJ2-7; 7 bases fit TRBD2. Losses at the gene ends were 3 bases for V and 0 bases for J; bases not matched to a gene: 8. Germline V gene sequence: CDR1 MGHRA, CDR2 YSYEKL. The length of the CDR3 is 16 residues. The CDR3 reads CASSQLTSAFSYEQYF. For the CDR3, the DNA is TGCGCCAGCAGCCAGCTAACTAGCGCCTTCTCCTACGAGCAGTACTTC.

The genes are TRBV29-1 and TRBJ2-1, with 10 bases that match TRBD2. V shed 6 bases and J 2 bases; nucleotides not matched to a gene: 4. The CDR3 sequence is 14 residues long. Looked up from germline, CDR1 is SQVTM and CDR2 is ANQGSEA. CDR3 sequence: CSVVSGRAYNEQFF. As DNA, the CDR3 is TGCAGCGTGGTCAGCGGGAGGGCCTACAATGAGCAGTTCTTC.

The rearrangement uses TRBV28 and TRBJ2-1; D is ambiguous. V was trimmed by 5 bases and J by 7 bases, leaving 18 bases between them. Germline V gene data show CDR1 as MDHEN and CDR2 as SYDVKM. This CDR3 is built from 15 residues. CDR3 sequence reads: CASSRQAIVGNEQFF. Written as DNA, the CDR3 is TGTGCCAGCAGTCGCCAGGCAATCGTGGGGAATGAGCAGTTCTTC.